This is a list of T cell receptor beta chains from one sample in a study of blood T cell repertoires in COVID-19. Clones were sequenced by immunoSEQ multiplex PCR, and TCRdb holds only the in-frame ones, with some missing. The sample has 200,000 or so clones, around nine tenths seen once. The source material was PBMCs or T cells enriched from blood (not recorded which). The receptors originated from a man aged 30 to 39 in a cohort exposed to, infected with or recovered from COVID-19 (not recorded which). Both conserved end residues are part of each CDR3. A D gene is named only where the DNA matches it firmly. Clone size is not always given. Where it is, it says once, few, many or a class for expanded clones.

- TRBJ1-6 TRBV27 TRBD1 CASRISIPRAGGLGSPLHF TGTGCCAGCAGGATATCAATTCCTAGGGCAGGGGGCTTGGGTTCACCCCTCCACTTT
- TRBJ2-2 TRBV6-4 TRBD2 CASIRLAGGPGTGELFF TGTGCCAGCATTCGACTAGCGGGAGGGCCGGGCACCGGGGAGCTGTTTTTT
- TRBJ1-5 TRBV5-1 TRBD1 CASSFGTGVDQPQHF TGCGCCAGCAGCTTTGGGACAGGGGTTGATCAGCCCCAGCATTTT
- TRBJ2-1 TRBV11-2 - CATSGDSYNEQFF TGTGCCACTTCAGGCGACTCCTACAATGAGCAGTTCTTC
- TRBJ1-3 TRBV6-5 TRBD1 CASSYSPGGSGNTIYF TGTGCCAGCAGTTACTCGCCAGGGGGCTCTGGAAACACCATATATTTT
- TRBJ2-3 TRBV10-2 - CASSLGTALRGDTQYF TGCGCCAGCAGTCTAGGGACTGCACTACGCGGAGATACGCAGTATTTT
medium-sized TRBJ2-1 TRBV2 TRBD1 CASRKQGASYNEQFF TGTGCCAGCAGAAAACAGGGGGCTTCCTACAATGAGCAGTTCTTC
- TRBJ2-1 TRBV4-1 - CASSQPLFGREIYNEQFF TGCGCCAGCAGCCAACCACTTTTCGGGAGAGAGATCTACAATGAGCAGTTCTTC
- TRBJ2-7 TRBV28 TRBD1 CASSSKAPGQGARGEQYF TGTGCCAGCAGTTCAAAAGCGCCAGGACAGGGGGCGCGAGGCGAGCAGTACTTC
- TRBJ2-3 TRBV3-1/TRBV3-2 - CASSQHHADTQYF TGTGCCAGCAGCCAACACCATGCGGATACGCAGTATTTT
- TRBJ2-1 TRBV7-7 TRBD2 CASSPGPGLAGLEQFF TGTGCTAGCAGCCCGGGACCGGGACTAGCGGGCCTAGAGCAGTTCTTC
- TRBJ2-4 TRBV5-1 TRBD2 CASSPTGLAGGLQYF TGCGCCAGCAGCCCGACGGGACTAGCGGGAGGGCTTCAGTACTTC
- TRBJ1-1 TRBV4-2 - CASSQVGRQNTEAFF TGTGCCAGCAGCCAAGTGGGCAGGCAGAACACTGAAGCTTTCTTT
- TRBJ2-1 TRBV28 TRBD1 CASSLGTGQLYNEQFF TGTGCCAGCAGTTTAGGAACGGGACAGCTCTACAATGAGCAGTTCTTC
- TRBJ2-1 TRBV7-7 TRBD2 CASSLDSGSLNEQFF TGTGCTAGCAGCTTAGATAGCGGGAGTCTAAATGAGCAGTTCTTC
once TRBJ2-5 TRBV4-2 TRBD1 CASSQELGQGGETQYF TGTGCCAGCAGCCAAGAATTAGGACAGGGCGGGGAGACCCAGTACTTC
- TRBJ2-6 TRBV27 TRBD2 CASSLSGAGANVLTF TGTGCCAGCAGTTTAAGCGGGGCTGGGGCCAACGTCCTGACTTTC
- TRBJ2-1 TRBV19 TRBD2 CASSLWTSYEQFF TGTGCCAGTAGTCTATGGACTAGCTATGAGCAGTTCTTC
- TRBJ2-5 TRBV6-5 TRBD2 CASSYSGVGTQYF TGTGCCAGCAGTTACAGCGGGGTAGGGACCCAGTACTTC
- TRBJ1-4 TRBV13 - CASSPSWGGGEKLFF TGTGCCAGCAGCCCGAGTTGGGGCGGTGGTGAAAAACTGTTTTTT
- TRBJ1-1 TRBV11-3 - CASSTTVNTEAFF TGTGCCAGCAGCACGACAGTGAACACTGAAGCTTTCTTT
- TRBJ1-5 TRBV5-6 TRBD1 CASSLRTGGYSSNQPQHF TGTGCCAGCAGCCTAAGGACAGGGGGCTATTCTAGCAATCAGCCCCAGCATTTT
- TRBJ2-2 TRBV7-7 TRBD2 CASSLGAGAGTGELFF TGTGCTAGCAGCTTAGGGGCGGGAGCAGGCACCGGGGAGCTGTTTTTT
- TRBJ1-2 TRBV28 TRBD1 CASSIYQDRANYGYTF TGTGCCAGCAGTATCTATCAGGACAGGGCTAACTATGGCTACACCTTC
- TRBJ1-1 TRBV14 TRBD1 CASSQDGTGVAEAFF TGTGCCAGCAGCCAAGACGGCACAGGGGTGGCTGAAGCTTTCTTT
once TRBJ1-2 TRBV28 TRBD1 CASRTGEARVYGYTF TGTGCCAGTAGGACAGGGGAGGCTCGCGTCTATGGCTACACCTTC
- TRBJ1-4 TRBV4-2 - CASSQDGGNEKLFF TGTGCCAGCAGCCAAGACGGAGGGAATGAAAAACTGTTTTTT
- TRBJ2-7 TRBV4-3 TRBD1 CASSQGQGEGYEQYF TGCGCCAGCAGCCAAGGACAGGGGGAGGGCTACGAGCAGTACTTC
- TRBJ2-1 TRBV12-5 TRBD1 CASGLGQGQAYNEQFF TGTGCTAGTGGTCTCGGACAGGGGCAGGCGTACAATGAGCAGTTCTTC
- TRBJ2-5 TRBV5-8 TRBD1 CASSSPGTGGRGTQYF TGTGCCAGCAGCTCCCCAGGGACAGGGGGACGGGGGACCCAGTACTTC
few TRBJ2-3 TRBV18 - CASSQTDTSTDTQYF TGTGCCAGCTCACAGACAGATACTAGCACAGATACGCAGTATTTT
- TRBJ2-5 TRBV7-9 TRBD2 CASSPDLAGDSLGETQYF TGTGCCAGCAGCCCCGACCTAGCGGGAGATAGTCTGGGAGAGACCCAGTACTTC
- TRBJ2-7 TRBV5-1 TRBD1 CASSLGQGAYEQYF TGCGCCAGCAGCCTCGGACAGGGCGCCTACGAGCAGTACTTC
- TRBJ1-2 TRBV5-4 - CASSSGQGWYGYTF TGTGCCAGCAGCTCGGGGCAGGGGTGGTATGGCTACACCTTC
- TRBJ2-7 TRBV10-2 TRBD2 CASSDTGGEQYF TGCGCCAGCAGTGACACGGGGGGCGAGCAGTACTTC
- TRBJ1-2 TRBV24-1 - CATSETGITYGYTF TGTGCCACCAGTGAAACAGGGATCACCTATGGCTACACCTTC